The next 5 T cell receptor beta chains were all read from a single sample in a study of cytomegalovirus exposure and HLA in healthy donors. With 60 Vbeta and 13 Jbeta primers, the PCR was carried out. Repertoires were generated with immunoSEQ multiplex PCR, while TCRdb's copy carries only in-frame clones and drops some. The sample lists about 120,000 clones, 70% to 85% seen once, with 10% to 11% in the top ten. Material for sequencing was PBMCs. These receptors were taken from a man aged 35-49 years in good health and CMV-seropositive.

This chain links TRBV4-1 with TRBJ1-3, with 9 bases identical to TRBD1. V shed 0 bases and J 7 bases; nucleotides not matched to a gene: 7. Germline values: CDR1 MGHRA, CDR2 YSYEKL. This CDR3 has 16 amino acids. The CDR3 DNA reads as TGCGCCAGCAGCCAAGAAGGGACAGGGAAGGTCAACACCATATATTTT. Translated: CASSQEGTGKVNTIYF.

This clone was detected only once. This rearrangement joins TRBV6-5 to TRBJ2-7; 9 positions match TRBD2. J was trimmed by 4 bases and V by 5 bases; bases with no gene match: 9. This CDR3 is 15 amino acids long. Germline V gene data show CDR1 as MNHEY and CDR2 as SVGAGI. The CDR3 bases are TGTGCCAGCAGTCCCTCCAGCGGGGGGATTTACGAGCAGTACTTC. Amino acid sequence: CASSPSSGGIYEQYF.

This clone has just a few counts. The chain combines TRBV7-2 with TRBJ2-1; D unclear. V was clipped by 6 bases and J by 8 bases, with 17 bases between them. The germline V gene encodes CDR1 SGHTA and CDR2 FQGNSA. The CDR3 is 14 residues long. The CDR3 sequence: CASSPSPGVDEQFF. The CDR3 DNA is TGTGCCAGCAGTCCATCCCCCGGTGTTGATGAGCAGTTCTTC.

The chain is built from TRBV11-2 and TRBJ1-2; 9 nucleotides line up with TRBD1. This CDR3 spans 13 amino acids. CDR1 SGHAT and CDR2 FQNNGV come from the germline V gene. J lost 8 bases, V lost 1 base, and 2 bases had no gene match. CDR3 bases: TGTGCCAGCAGCTTAGGACAGGGGGACGGCTACACCTTC. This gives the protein CASSLGQGDGYTF.

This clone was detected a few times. The CDR3 region is CSFRGAGVNTEAFF. Written as DNA, the CDR3 is TGCAGCTTTCGGGGGGCGGGTGTGAACACTGAAGCTTTCTTT. The chain carries TRBV29-1 and TRBJ1-1, with D possibly TRBD1 on 6 matching bases. The CDR3 length is 14 residues. The V end lost 8 bases, the J end lost 0 bases, and 16 bases lay between the germline ends. Per the germline V gene, CDR1 is SQVTM and CDR2 is ANQGSEA.